One and the same sample provided the 19 T cell receptor beta chains below, sequenced in a study of blood T cell repertoires in COVID-19. Libraries were prepared by immunoSEQ multiplex PCR; TCRdb keeps only in-frame clonotypes and omits some of them. This sample yields about 240,000 clones, of which about four fifths are seen a single time; about 4.5% belongs to the top ten. Sequenced input: peripheral blood. The receptor set was obtained from a woman in her seventies with acute or convalescent COVID-19.

J is TRBJ1-1 and V is TRBV28; 8 nucleotides match TRBD1. CDR1 and CDR2 from the germline V gene are MDHEN and SYDVKM. The CDR3 has 15 amino acids. The ends lost 5 bases at V and 2 bases at J; junction bases unmatched: 7. The CDR3 here is CASSPWTGTNTEAFF. The DNA of the CDR3 is TGTGCCAGCAGTCCCTGGACAGGGACTAACACTGAAGCTTTCTTT.

The rearrangement links TRBV5-1 to TRBJ2-7; D is undetermined. Germline values: CDR1 SGHRS, CDR2 YFSETQ. V lost 4 bases and J 3 bases, leaving 8 bases between the germline ends. The CDR3 is made up of 12 amino acids. The CDR3 reads CASSLDFYEQYF. The CDR3 bases are TGCGCCAGCAGCCTAGATTTCTACGAGCAGTACTTC.

The chain joins TRBV19 to TRBJ2-7; TRBD2 agrees at 7 bases. CDR3 length equals 17 residues. Per the germline V gene, CDR1 is LNHDA and CDR2 is SQIVND (reference sequence). Trimming cost V 5 bases and J 1 base; bases outside gene matches: 14. This CDR3 reads CASSAVATRGGSYEQYF. CDR3 coding DNA: TGTGCCAGTAGTGCGGTGGCAACCCGCGGGGGTTCCTACGAGCAGTACTTC.

The rearrangement joins TRBV30 to TRBJ1-2; TRBD1 agrees at 9 bases. CDR1 is GTSNPN, CDR2 SVGIG, per germline (reference sequence). The CDR3 sequence is 12 residues long. J gave up 7 bases and V 3 bases, and 3 bases lay outside the gene matches. The CDR3 region is CAWRDRGTGYTF. CDR3 nucleotides: TGTGCCTGGAGGGACAGGGGTACTGGCTACACCTTC.

This sequence joins TRBV7-9 and TRBJ2-7, with a possible D match to TRBD2 (5 bases). The last part of the DNA fits TRBJ2-5 better; the J call may be wrong. The CDR3 covers 13 residues. Germline lookup yields CDR1 SEHNR and CDR2 FQNEAQ (reference sequence). CDR3 in DNA: TGTGCCAGCAGTTCGACTACACAAGAGACCCAGTACTTC. Translation gives CASSSTTQETQYF.

In this sample, this clone turned up once. The chain is built from TRBV19 and TRBJ2-3; 8 bases fit TRBD1. Germline assignment: CDR1 LNHDA and CDR2 SQIVND (reference sequence). The CDR3 covers 19 residues. With V trimmed by 3 bases and J by 7 bases, 21 bases remained unmatched. As DNA, the CDR3 is TGTGCCAGTAGTATCGAGGGCCCAGGGACAGGCGGGGATATGAATACGCAGTATTTT. This encodes CASSIEGPGTGGDMNTQYF.

This clone was detected only a few times. This chain joins TRBV9 and TRBJ2-3, with 7 bases aligning to TRBD2. The V and J ends lost 4 bases and 6 bases, in that order; junction bases with no gene match: 8. Germline V gene lookup returns CDR1 SGDLS and CDR2 YYNGEE. The CDR3 length is 14 residues. CDR3 amino acids: CASSPGGPSDTQYF. The CDR3 DNA reads TGTGCCAGCAGCCCGGGGGGTCCCTCGGATACGCAGTATTTT.

The chain combines TRBV7-2 with TRBJ2-1, with D possibly matching TRBD1 (7 bases). The CDR3 is 16 amino acids. From germline, CDR1 is SGHTA and CDR2 FQGNSA. V shed 5 bases and J shed 15 bases, with 29 bases lying between them. CDR3 in amino acids: CASSPAQGGEIGLWFF. CDR3 DNA sequence: TGTGCCAGCAGCCCAGCGCAGGGGGGCGAAATCGGGCTCTGGTTCTTC.

The chain employs TRBV7-8 and TRBJ2-2; 9 positions agree with TRBD1. The CDR3 sequence is 16 residues long. V shed 6 bases, J shed 2 bases, and the junction held 7 bases outside the gene matches. Germline V CDR1 and CDR2: SGHVS, FQNEAQ. The CDR3 region has the DNA TGTGCCAGCAGATGGCCGGGACAGGGCAACACCGGGGAGCTGTTTTTT. Protein product: CASRWPGQGNTGELFF.

This clone appeared once. V gene TRBV10-1 combines with J gene TRBJ1-1; 8 bases map to TRBD1. CDR3 length equals 14 residues. Germline values: CDR1 WNHNN, CDR2 SYGVQD (reference sequence). The V gene end was trimmed by 3 bases and the J gene end by 5 bases; junction bases not matched to a gene: 5. The CDR3: CASSESGGLTEAFF. As DNA, the CDR3 is TGCGCCAGCAGTGAATCAGGGGGCCTTACTGAAGCTTTCTTT.

Comments on this clone: The same CDR3 also results from other DNA sequences found in this sample. This chain links TRBV11-2 with TRBJ1-4; D ambiguous. The V gene lost 0 bases and the J gene lost 8 bases, with 7 bases spanning the gap. Germline values: CDR1 SGHAT, CDR2 FQNNGV. The CDR3 is 13 residues long. The CDR3 DNA sequence: TGTGCCAGCAGCTTAGACCGACTCGAAAAACTGTTTTTT. Encoded protein: CASSLDRLEKLFF.

The J gene is TRBJ1-1, the V gene TRBV27; D gene unclear. This CDR3 spans 13 amino acids. From germline, CDR1 is MNHEY and CDR2 SMNVEV (reference sequence). The V and J ends lost 5 bases and 6 bases respectively, with 13 bases between them. DNA of the CDR3: TGTGCCAGCAGTCCCATACCGGAGGCTGAAGCTTTCTTT. This encodes CASSPIPEAEAFF.

This clone was picked up one time. The V gene is TRBV12-3 or TRBV12-4, the J gene TRBJ1-1; D is unclear. The ends were cut back, 7 bases at V and 3 bases at J, with 12 bases in the middle. The CDR3 has 13 residues. The DNA for the CDR3 is TGTGCCAGCATCGTTGACATGTACACTGAAGCTTTCTTT. This codes for CASIVDMYTEAFF.

In this sample, this clone turned up once. This chain uses TRBV18 with TRBJ1-1; D not certain. Trimming shortened V by 0 bases and J by 0 bases, and 11 bases separated the two germline ends. The CDR3 is 16 residues long. Germline CDR1 reads KGHSH; CDR2 reads LQKENI. CDR3 sequence (DNA): TGTGCCAGCTCACCACCGGGGAGTCAAATGAACACTGAAGCTTTCTTT. Translation: CASSPPGSQMNTEAFF.

The V call is TRBV6-6, the J call TRBJ1-1; 9 bases agree with TRBD1. The CDR3 totals 14 residues. V shed 5 bases and J 4 bases; nucleotides not matched to a gene: 5. The germline gives CDR1 MNHNY, CDR2 SVGAGI (reference sequence). DNA of the CDR3: TGTGCCAGCAGTGCGACAGGGGGGAGCACTGAAGCTTTCTTT. Its protein is CASSATGGSTEAFF.

The V call is TRBV3-1 (or the pseudogene TRBV3-2), the J call TRBJ2-3; unclear D gene. Between the trimmed V and J ends, which lost 0 bases and 9 bases, there was a span of 10 bases. Germline loops: CDR1 LGHDT, CDR2 YNNKEL (reference sequence). The CDR3 loop spans 13 amino acids. The CDR3 sequence is CASSQDEPGTQYF. The CDR3 bases are TGTGCCAGCAGCCAAGACGAACCAGGAACGCAGTATTTT.

This clone was seen a single time. The V gene is TRBV30, the J gene TRBJ1-5; 8 bases match TRBD1. Germline CDR1 and CDR2: GTSNPN and SVGIG (reference sequence). The V gene end was trimmed by 5 bases and the J gene end by 2 bases; junction bases not matched to a gene: 5. This CDR3 region has 14 residues. CDR3 sequence reads: CAWGSGQGNQPQHF. The CDR3 region has the DNA TGTGCCTGGGGCTCGGGACAGGGCAATCAGCCCCAGCATTTT.

V gene TRBV14 combines with J gene TRBJ2-7; a possible D gene is TRBD2 (6 bases). This CDR3 has 15 residues. Germline-derived CDR1 and CDR2 are SGHDN and FVKESK. V lost 0 bases, J lost 5 bases, and 14 bases lay in between. CDR3 in amino acids: CASSQELRGRHEQYF. As DNA, the CDR3 is TGTGCCAGCAGCCAAGAGCTAAGAGGGAGGCACGAGCAGTACTTC.

V is TRBV5-1 and J is TRBJ1-5; D remains ambiguous. The CDR3 runs to 14 residues. The V gene lost 0 bases and the J gene lost 6 bases, with 10 bases spanning the gap. The germline V gene has CDR1 SGHRS and CDR2 YFSETQ. As DNA, the CDR3 is TGCGCCAGCAGCTTGGATGAGGGAAGTCAGCCCCAGCATTTT. Translated, it gives CASSLDEGSQPQHF.